This TCR beta chain was recorded in a study of control samples from healthy donors and cancer patients. The data were produced by immunoSEQ multiplex PCR, yet TCRdb's version contains in-frame clones alone and is incomplete. Among fewer than 40,000 clones listed, approximately 94% were seen once. The CDR3 is made up of 13 amino acids. Between the trimmed V and J ends, which lost 6 bases and 12 bases, there was a span of 18 bases. Material: blood. This TCR was recovered from a man aged 55-75 years in good health. The chain is built from TRBV12-3 or TRBV12-4 and TRBJ1-5, with a tentative D call TRBD1 (5 bases). In DNA form, the CDR3 reads TGTGCCAGCAGCGGGGACGGTTTGCGGGACCAGCATTTT. Its translation: CASSGDGLRDQHF.